This entry is about one T cell receptor beta chain. What it binds is unknown. The sample belongs to a study of graft-versus-host responses after intestinal transplantation. Study observations and caveats: Detected in recipient marrow were GvH clones, some of which were first observed in ileum or blood.

TCRdb keeps only in-frame clones here, not all; method: immunoSEQ multiplex PCR. Counted here are about 12,000 clones, 80% to 90% occurring once; the ten biggest clones make up 50%. The specimen comprised PBMCs, sampled roughly 130 days after transplant. This clonotype originated in a human patient who received an intestinal transplant, so some T cells may come from the graft donor.

The CDR3 sequence: CATSDRGGGYTF. The CDR3 DNA reads TGTGCCACCTCGGACAGGGGAGGAGGCTACACCTTC. V and J are TRBV2 and TRBJ1-2, with TRBD1 matching over 9 bases. The CDR3 has 12 residues. J lost 8 bases, V lost 10 bases, and 8 bases had no gene match. Germline V CDR1 and CDR2: SNHLY, FYNNEI.